Sequencing of this T cell receptor beta chain was carried out in a study of cytomegalovirus exposure and HLA in healthy donors. Whole-study findings and limits: There were some 150 TCR beta chains listed as cytomegalovirus-associated. Specificity of a few CMV-associated chains for CMV antigens was verified in vitro.

With regard to this clone: What it binds is unknown.

Sequencing used immunoSEQ multiplex PCR; TCRdb keeps in-frame clones, though not all of them. The sample records 150,000 to 160,000 clones, about 86% being singletons. Germline CDR1 is ENHRY and CDR2 is SYGVKD. Between the trimmed V and J ends, which lost 2 bases and 3 bases, there was a span of 17 bases. The CDR3 sequence is 17 residues long. This receptor was obtained from a human donor in good health. The source material was PBMCs. The chain combines TRBV10-3 with TRBJ1-5; D is possibly TRBD1 (6 bases). In DNA form, the CDR3 reads TGTGCCATCAGTGAGGGGAAGGGACAAGCCAACAATCAGCCCCAGCATTTT. Protein sequence: CAISEGKGQANNQPQHF.